These T cell receptor beta chains were read from a single sample in a study of blood T cell repertoires in COVID-19. The data were produced by immunoSEQ multiplex PCR, yet TCRdb's version contains in-frame clones alone and is incomplete. This sample carries about 270,000 clones, more than 70% of them seen once, and the ten largest clones take over 2%. The sequenced sample consisted of peripheral blood. Every receptor here comes from a woman aged 45-59 years with acute or convalescent COVID-19. The CDR3 runs from the conserved cysteine through the conserved F or W. Each record gives: D gene, J gene, clone size, V gene, CDR3 DNA, CDR3 protein. A D gene is named only where the DNA matches it firmly. Clone size is given for some rows only: seen once, a few or many times, or a class if the clone is expanded.

d_gene: -; j_gene: TRBJ1-4; abundance: few; v_gene: TRBV5-1; CDR3nt: TGCGCCAGCAGCTTAAGTTTACAGGCCGCGTCCGGGAATGAAAAACTGTTTTTT; CDR3aa: CASSLSLQAASGNEKLFF
d_gene: TRBD1; j_gene: TRBJ1-5; abundance: -; v_gene: TRBV11-2; CDR3nt: TGTGCCAGCAGCTTTTCAGGGGGCGGTCAGCCCCAGCATTTT; CDR3aa: CASSFSGGGQPQHF
d_gene: -; j_gene: TRBJ1-1; abundance: -; v_gene: TRBV6-5; CDR3nt: TGTGCCAGCAGCGTACAGGGCACTGAAGCTTTCTTT; CDR3aa: CASSVQGTEAFF
d_gene: TRBD2; j_gene: TRBJ2-7; abundance: few; v_gene: TRBV9; CDR3nt: TGTGCCAGCAGCGTAGGGCGGGAGGAGTACTACGAGCAGTACTTC; CDR3aa: CASSVGREEYYEQYF
d_gene: TRBD1; j_gene: TRBJ2-1; abundance: -; v_gene: TRBV29-1; CDR3nt: TGCAGCGTTGATCCACCAATTAGGGACAGGGGGGCTAACAATGAGCAGTTCTTC; CDR3aa: CSVDPPIRDRGANNEQFF
d_gene: -; j_gene: TRBJ1-1; abundance: -; v_gene: TRBV7-2; CDR3nt: TGTGCCAGCAGCTTAGACCGTCCTGGGGCGACTGAAGCTTTCTTT; CDR3aa: CASSLDRPGATEAFF
d_gene: -; j_gene: TRBJ1-1; abundance: -; v_gene: TRBV24-1; CDR3nt: TGTGCCCGCATACCCCCACAAACAGGGCCTACAGCTTTCTTT; CDR3aa: CARIPPQTGPTAFF
d_gene: TRBD2; j_gene: TRBJ2-3; abundance: -; v_gene: TRBV4-3; CDR3nt: TGCGCCAGCAGCCACCCTCCAGCGGGAGGGACAGATACGCAGTATTTT; CDR3aa: CASSHPPAGGTDTQYF
d_gene: TRBD1; j_gene: TRBJ1-2; abundance: -; v_gene: TRBV9; CDR3nt: TGTGCCAGCAGCGTAGCCGAAGGGGGCGGTGGTGGCTACACCTTC; CDR3aa: CASSVAEGGGGGYTF
d_gene: TRBD1; j_gene: TRBJ1-5; abundance: -; v_gene: TRBV19; CDR3nt: TGTGCCAGTAGGGCCCAGGGGGCAACTCAGCCCCAGCATTTT; CDR3aa: CASRAQGATQPQHF
d_gene: -; j_gene: TRBJ2-2; abundance: -; v_gene: TRBV9; CDR3nt: TGTGCCAGCAGCGTAGAAGAGCGGATTCTCACCGGGGAGCTGTTTTTT; CDR3aa: CASSVEERILTGELFF
d_gene: -; j_gene: TRBJ2-3; abundance: -; v_gene: TRBV6-4; CDR3nt: TGTGCCAGCAGCACAGGTGTCACAGATACGCAGTATTTT; CDR3aa: CASSTGVTDTQYF
d_gene: -; j_gene: TRBJ2-6; abundance: -; v_gene: TRBV5-1; CDR3nt: TGCGCCAGCAGCCCCACCCCAGGTGCCTCTGGGGCCAACGTCCTGACTTTC; CDR3aa: CASSPTPGASGANVLTF
d_gene: -; j_gene: TRBJ1-1; abundance: -; v_gene: TRBV5-1; CDR3nt: TGCGCCAGCAGCCTCACGGTCTGGACTGAAGCTTTCTTT; CDR3aa: CASSLTVWTEAFF
d_gene: TRBD1; j_gene: TRBJ2-7; abundance: once; v_gene: TRBV9; CDR3nt: TGTGCCAGCAGTCAAAAAGGGGACAGGGACTCCTACGAGCAGTACTTC; CDR3aa: CASSQKGDRDSYEQYF
d_gene: -; j_gene: TRBJ2-7; abundance: -; v_gene: TRBV5-4; CDR3nt: TGTGCCAGCAGCTTAGGGAGATCCTACGAGCAGTACTTC; CDR3aa: CASSLGRSYEQYF
d_gene: -; j_gene: TRBJ1-3; abundance: -; v_gene: TRBV21-1; CDR3nt: TGTGCCAGCAGCAAAGGACAGGGTGGAAACACCATATATTTT; CDR3aa: CASSKGQGGNTIYF
d_gene: TRBD2; j_gene: TRBJ2-1; abundance: once; v_gene: TRBV11-2; CDR3nt: TGTGCCAGCAGTTCCCGGGGAGGTAAGCTAGCGGATAGGAATGAGCAGTTCTTC; CDR3aa: CASSSRGGKLADRNEQFF
d_gene: -; j_gene: TRBJ2-2; abundance: -; v_gene: TRBV5-1; CDR3nt: TGCGCCAGCACGAGTCGGGCGGGTAACACCGGGGAGCTGTTTTTT; CDR3aa: CASTSRAGNTGELFF
d_gene: -; j_gene: TRBJ2-4; abundance: -; v_gene: TRBV19; CDR3nt: TGTGCCAGTAGGGACAGGGAGGGCATTCAGTACTTC; CDR3aa: CASRDREGIQYF
d_gene: -; j_gene: TRBJ2-7; abundance: -; v_gene: TRBV11-2; CDR3nt: TGTGCCAGCAGCTCCCAATATGGGAGCTCCTACGAGCAGTACTTC; CDR3aa: CASSSQYGSSYEQYF
d_gene: TRBD1; j_gene: TRBJ2-2; abundance: -; v_gene: TRBV11-1; CDR3nt: TGTGCCAGCAGCGGGGGACAGGGGAAACGCGGGGAGCTGTTTTTT; CDR3aa: CASSGGQGKRGELFF
d_gene: TRBD2; j_gene: TRBJ2-1; abundance: -; v_gene: TRBV9; CDR3nt: TGTGCCAGCAGCGTAGGACTAGCGGTGTCCTACAATGAGCAGTTCTTC; CDR3aa: CASSVGLAVSYNEQFF
d_gene: -; j_gene: TRBJ2-2; abundance: -; v_gene: TRBV19; CDR3nt: TGTGCCAGTAGTATAGATCTCGGAATGGAGGGGCACGGGGAGCTGTTTTTT; CDR3aa: CASSIDLGMEGHGELFF
d_gene: -; j_gene: TRBJ1-1; abundance: once; v_gene: TRBV19; CDR3nt: TGTGCCAGTGCAGAGGGGGATTCGAACACTGAAGCTTTCTTT; CDR3aa: CASAEGDSNTEAFF
d_gene: -; j_gene: TRBJ2-1; abundance: -; v_gene: TRBV4-1; CDR3nt: TGCGCCAGCAGCCAAGAAATGCGGTGGAGTCGGTTCTTC; CDR3aa: CASSQEMRWSRFF
d_gene: TRBD1; j_gene: TRBJ2-1; abundance: -; v_gene: TRBV5-1; CDR3nt: TGCGCCAGCAGCTTGGCCGGGGGGACAGGGTACGATGAGCAGTTCTTC; CDR3aa: CASSLAGGTGYDEQFF
d_gene: -; j_gene: TRBJ2-4; abundance: -; v_gene: TRBV3-1/TRBV3-2; CDR3nt: TGTGCCAGCAGCCACGCTGGACTCTCTAGAGCCAAAAACATTCAGTACTTC; CDR3aa: CASSHAGLSRAKNIQYF
d_gene: -; j_gene: TRBJ1-2; abundance: -; v_gene: TRBV7-9; CDR3nt: TGTGCCAGCAGCTTAGGACAGGTTTTTAACTATGGCTACACCTTC; CDR3aa: CASSLGQVFNYGYTF
d_gene: TRBD1; j_gene: TRBJ2-3; abundance: -; v_gene: TRBV29-1; CDR3nt: TGCAGCGCAGGGACAGAGAGCACAGATACGCAGTATTTT; CDR3aa: CSAGTESTDTQYF
d_gene: -; j_gene: TRBJ2-3; abundance: -; v_gene: TRBV4-3; CDR3nt: TGCGCCAGCAGCCAATCATACAGGGGCACAGATACGCAGTATTTT; CDR3aa: CASSQSYRGTDTQYF
d_gene: TRBD1; j_gene: TRBJ1-1; abundance: -; v_gene: TRBV28; CDR3nt: TGTGCCAGCAGCCTCGCCGGCCCCGGGACAGGGGTCACTGAAGCTTTCTTT; CDR3aa: CASSLAGPGTGVTEAFF